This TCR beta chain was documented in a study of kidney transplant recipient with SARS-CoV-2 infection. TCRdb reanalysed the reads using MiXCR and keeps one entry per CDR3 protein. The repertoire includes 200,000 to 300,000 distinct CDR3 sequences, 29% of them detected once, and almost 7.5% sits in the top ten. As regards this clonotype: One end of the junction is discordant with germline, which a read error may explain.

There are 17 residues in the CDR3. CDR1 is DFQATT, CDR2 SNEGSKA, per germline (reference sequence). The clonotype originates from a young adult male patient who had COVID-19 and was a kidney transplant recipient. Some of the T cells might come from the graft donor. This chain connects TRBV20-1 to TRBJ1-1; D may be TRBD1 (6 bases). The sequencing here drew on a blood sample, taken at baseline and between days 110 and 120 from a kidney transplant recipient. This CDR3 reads CSARVLRPGGLKTEAFF. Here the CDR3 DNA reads TGCAGTGCTAGAGTGTTAAGGCCGGGGGGCCTGAAAACTGAAGCTTTCTTT.